Listed below are T cell receptor beta chains from one sample, sequenced in a study of graft-versus-host responses after intestinal transplantation. The method was immunoSEQ multiplex PCR; TCRdb's version includes in-frame clones alone and lacks a portion of them. The table has about 120,000 clones, approximately 93% seen once. Antigens of these TCRs are unknown. Sequences were derived from unstimulated CD8+ T cells sorted from spleen or lymph node cells, sampled before transplant. The source is a human donor who was the organ donor for an intestinal transplant. CDR3s include the opening cysteine and the closing phenylalanine or tryptophan. D genes are given only for firm matches. Expanded clones get a size class; other rows say once, few or many, or leave the size out.

TRBD1	TRBV5-1	.	TRBJ2-7	CASSWDSSYEQYF
.	TRBV11-2	.	TRBJ1-1	CASSLGGRREAFF
.	TRBV4-1	.	TRBJ1-1	CASSQFPGSTEAFF
TRBD1	TRBV11-3	.	TRBJ2-7	CASRWDRGCEQYF
.	TRBV21-1	.	TRBJ2-5	CASSNSRLAGGSAQETQYF
TRBD1	TRBV9	once	TRBJ2-7	CASSADRGRFGEQYF
.	TRBV5-6	.	TRBJ2-7	CASSLNLTPYEQYF
TRBD1	TRBV30	once	TRBJ1-1	CAWSYTGGAEAFF
.	TRBV4-3	once	TRBJ1-2	CASSQAVWGNYGYTF
.	TRBV4-1	.	TRBJ2-3	CASSQDWAGNTDTQYF
.	TRBV27	.	TRBJ2-5	CASSLPERGTQYF
.	TRBV16	.	TRBJ1-5	CASSLRSQSYQPQHF
.	TRBV28	.	.	CASSLGRGKHEQYF
.	TRBV4-2	.	TRBJ2-7	CASSQDPSVTYEQYF
.	TRBV5-1	.	TRBJ2-7	CASSLPSGYEQYF
TRBD2	TRBV28	.	TRBJ2-7	CASSLEGLAGRGYEQYF
.	TRBV5-6	.	TRBJ2-1	CASSFGPAGLGNEQFF
.	TRBV5-4	few	TRBJ2-7	CATQRAASYEQYF
.	TRBV27	.	TRBJ2-1	CASRSPASSYNEQFF
TRBD2	TRBV5-6	once	TRBJ2-7	CASSATSGRYEQYF
.	TRBV29-1	.	TRBJ1-1	CSAGGDDTEAFF
TRBD1	TRBV6-1	.	TRBJ1-1	CASSSRDSYTEAFF
TRBD2	TRBV7-6	.	TRBJ2-7	CASSSGLEVHEQYF
.	TRBV28	.	TRBJ1-5	CASSFGADSNQPQHF
.	TRBV4-3	once	TRBJ1-1	CASSQVYGVVTEAFF
.	TRBV7-9	.	TRBJ2-3	CASSRQGGEYTQYF
.	TRBV7-8	.	TRBJ2-1	CASSLGTHNEQFF
.	TRBV11-2	.	TRBJ2-7	CASSLEAGSYEQYF
.	TRBV6-1	.	TRBJ1-1	CASSDNLNTEAFF
.	TRBV6-5	.	TRBJ2-5	CASSSRVFRGETQYF
TRBD1	TRBV6-5	.	TRBJ1-2	CASSYSAGGLRDGYTF
TRBD2	TRBV18	.	TRBJ2-7	CASSPPRGLAEVEQYF
TRBD2	TRBV9	.	TRBJ2-7	CASSVGPGGSYEQYF
.	TRBV7-6	.	TRBJ2-3	CASSFTSDTQYF
.	TRBV4-1	few	TRBJ2-7	CASSLPGTEQYF
.	TRBV15	.	TRBJ2-2	CATRNTGELFF
TRBD2	TRBV27	.	TRBJ2-7	CASSLTSGYEQYF
.	TRBV7-2	.	.	CASSLLAVNYEQYF
TRBD2	TRBV4-3	.	TRBJ2-7	CASSQVGLATYEQYF
.	TRBV9	.	TRBJ2-1	CASSYSGTEYNEQFF
.	TRBV4-1	.	TRBJ2-1	CASSQDGSSYNEQFF
TRBD2	TRBV4-1	.	TRBJ2-7	CASSQGLAGAYEQYF
.	TRBV29-1	.	TRBJ1-1	CSVESGNTEAFF
.	TRBV4-1	.	TRBJ1-1	CASSQAETGNTEAFF
.	TRBV28	.	TRBJ2-7	CASSLRGSTEQYF
.	TRBV9	.	TRBJ2-2	CASTPGGGGTGELFF
.	TRBV5-4	.	TRBJ1-4	CASSPGDEEFF
TRBD1	TRBV19	.	TRBJ2-1	CASAGTDAYNEQFF
.	TRBV27	.	TRBJ2-7	CASSLGASYEQYF
.	TRBV25-1	once	TRBJ1-1	CASRAGINTEAFF
.	TRBV9	.	TRBJ2-2	CASSGLGANTGELFF
.	TRBV19	.	TRBJ1-1	CASSIRGSEAFF
.	TRBV6-6	.	TRBJ1-1	CASKANTEAFF
.	TRBV13	.	TRBJ1-1	CASSPQGVLFGTEAFF
TRBD1	TRBV27	.	TRBJ2-3	CASIGSPGQGKFRSTDTQYF
.	TRBV11-2	.	TRBJ2-3	CASSFVLAPDTQYF
TRBD2	TRBV5-1	.	TRBJ2-2	CASSYLAGQNTGELFF
TRBD2	TRBV29-1	once	TRBJ2-3	CSVEDGREGLGDTQYF
.	TRBV7-2	.	TRBJ2-2	CAPLGGADTGELFF